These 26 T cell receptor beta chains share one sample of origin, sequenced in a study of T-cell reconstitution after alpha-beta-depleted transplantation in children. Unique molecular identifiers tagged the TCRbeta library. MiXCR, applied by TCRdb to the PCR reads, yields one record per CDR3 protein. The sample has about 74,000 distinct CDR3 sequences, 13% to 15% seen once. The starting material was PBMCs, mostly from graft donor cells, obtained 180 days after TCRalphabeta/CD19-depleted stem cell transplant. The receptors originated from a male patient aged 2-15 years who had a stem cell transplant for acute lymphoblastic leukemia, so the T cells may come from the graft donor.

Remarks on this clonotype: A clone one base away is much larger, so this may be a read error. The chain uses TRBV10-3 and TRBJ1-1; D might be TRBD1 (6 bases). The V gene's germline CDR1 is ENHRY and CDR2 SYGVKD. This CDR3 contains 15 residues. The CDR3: CAISESGVGGTEALF. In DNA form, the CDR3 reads TGTGCCATCAGTGAGTCGGGGGTTGGGGGCACTGAAGCTTTATTT.

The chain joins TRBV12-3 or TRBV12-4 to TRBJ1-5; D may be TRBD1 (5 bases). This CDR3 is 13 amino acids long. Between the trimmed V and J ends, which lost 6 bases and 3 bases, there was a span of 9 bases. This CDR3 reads CASSLTANQPQHF. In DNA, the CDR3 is TGTGCCAGCAGCCTGACAGCCAATCAGCCCCAGCATTTT.

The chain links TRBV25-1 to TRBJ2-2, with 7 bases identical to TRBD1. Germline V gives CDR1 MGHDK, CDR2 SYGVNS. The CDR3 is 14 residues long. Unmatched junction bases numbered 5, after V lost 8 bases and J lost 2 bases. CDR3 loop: CASGRGFNTGELFF. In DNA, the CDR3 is TGTGCCAGCGGCAGGGGGTTCAACACCGGGGAGCTGTTTTTT.

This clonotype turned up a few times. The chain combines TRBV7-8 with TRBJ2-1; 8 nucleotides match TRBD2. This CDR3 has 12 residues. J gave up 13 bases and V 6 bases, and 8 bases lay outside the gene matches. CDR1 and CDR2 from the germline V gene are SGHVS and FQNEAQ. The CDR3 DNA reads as TGTGCCAGCAGTCTCGCGGGGGGAAATCAGTTCTTC. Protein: CASSLAGGNQFF.

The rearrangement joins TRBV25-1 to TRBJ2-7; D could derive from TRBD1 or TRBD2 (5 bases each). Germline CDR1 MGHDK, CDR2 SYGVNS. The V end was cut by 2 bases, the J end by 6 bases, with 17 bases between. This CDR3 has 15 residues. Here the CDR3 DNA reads TGTGCCAGCAGTGAAGTTCGGGCTTTGAGGGGCGAGCAGTACTTC. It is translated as CASSEVRALRGEQYF.

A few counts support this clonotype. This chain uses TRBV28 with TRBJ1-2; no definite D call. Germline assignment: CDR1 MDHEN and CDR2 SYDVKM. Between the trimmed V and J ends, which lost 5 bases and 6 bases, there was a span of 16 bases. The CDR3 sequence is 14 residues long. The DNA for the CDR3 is TGTGCCAGCAGTCCCCCTTGGCGCGGCGATGGCTACACCTTC. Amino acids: CASSPPWRGDGYTF.

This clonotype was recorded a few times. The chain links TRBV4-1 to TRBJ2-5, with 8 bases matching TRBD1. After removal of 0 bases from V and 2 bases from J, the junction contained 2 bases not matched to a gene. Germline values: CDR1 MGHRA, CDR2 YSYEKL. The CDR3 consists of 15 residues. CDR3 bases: TGCGCCAGCAGCCAAGACAGGGGGCCTCAAGAGACCCAGTACTTC. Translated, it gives CASSQDRGPQETQYF.

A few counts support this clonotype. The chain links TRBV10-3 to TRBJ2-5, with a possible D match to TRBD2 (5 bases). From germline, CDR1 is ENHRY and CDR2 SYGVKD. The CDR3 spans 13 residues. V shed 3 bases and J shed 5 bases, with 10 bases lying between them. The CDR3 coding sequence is TGTGCCATCAGTGAAGGAGGCGGGGAGACCCAGTACTTC. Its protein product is CAISEGGGETQYF.

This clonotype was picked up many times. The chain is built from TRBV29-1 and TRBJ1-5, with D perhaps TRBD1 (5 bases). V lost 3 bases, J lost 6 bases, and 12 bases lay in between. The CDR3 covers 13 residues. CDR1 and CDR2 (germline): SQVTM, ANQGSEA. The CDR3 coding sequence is TGCAGCGTTGATGGGGGAACGGGTCAGCCCCAGCATTTT. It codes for CSVDGGTGQPQHF. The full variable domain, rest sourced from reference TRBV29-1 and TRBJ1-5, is SAVISQKPSRDICQRGTSLTIQCQVDSQVTMMFWYRQQPGQSLTLIATANQGSEATYESGFVIDKFPISRPNLTFSTLTVSNMSPEDSSIYLCSVDGGTGQPQHFGDGTRLSIL.

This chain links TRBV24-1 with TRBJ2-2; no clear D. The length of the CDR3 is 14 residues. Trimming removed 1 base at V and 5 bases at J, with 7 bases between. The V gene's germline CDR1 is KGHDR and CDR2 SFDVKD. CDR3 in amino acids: CATSDFRKTGELFF. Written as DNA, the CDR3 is TGTGCCACCAGTGATTTTAGGAAAACCGGGGAGCTGTTTTTT.

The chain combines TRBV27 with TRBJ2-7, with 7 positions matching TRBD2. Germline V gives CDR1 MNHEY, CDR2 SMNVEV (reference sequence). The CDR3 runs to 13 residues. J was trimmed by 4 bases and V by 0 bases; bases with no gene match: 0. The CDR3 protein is CASSLSGGYEQYF. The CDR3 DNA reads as TGTGCCAGCAGTTTATCGGGGGGGTACGAGCAGTACTTC.

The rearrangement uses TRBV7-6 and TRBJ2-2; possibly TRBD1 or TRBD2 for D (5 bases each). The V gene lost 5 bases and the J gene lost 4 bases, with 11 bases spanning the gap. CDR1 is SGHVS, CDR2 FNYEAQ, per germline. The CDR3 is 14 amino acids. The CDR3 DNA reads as TGTGCCAGCAGCCCTGGGACGTCCACCGGGGAGCTGTTTTTT. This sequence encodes CASSPGTSTGELFF.

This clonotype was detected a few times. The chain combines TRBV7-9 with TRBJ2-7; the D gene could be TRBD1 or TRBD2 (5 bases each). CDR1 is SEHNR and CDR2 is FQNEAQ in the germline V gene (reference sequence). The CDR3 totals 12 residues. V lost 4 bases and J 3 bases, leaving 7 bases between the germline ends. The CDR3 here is CASSWGSYEQYF. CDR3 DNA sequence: TGTGCCAGCAGCTGGGGGAGCTACGAGCAGTACTTC.

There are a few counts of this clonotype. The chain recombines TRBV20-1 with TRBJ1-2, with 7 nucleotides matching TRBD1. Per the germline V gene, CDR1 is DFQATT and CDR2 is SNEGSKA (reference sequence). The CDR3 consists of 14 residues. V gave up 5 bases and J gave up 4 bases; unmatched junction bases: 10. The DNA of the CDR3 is TGCAGTGCTTTAGGGGGCCGTATTTTCTATGGCTACACCTTC. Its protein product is CSALGGRIFYGYTF.

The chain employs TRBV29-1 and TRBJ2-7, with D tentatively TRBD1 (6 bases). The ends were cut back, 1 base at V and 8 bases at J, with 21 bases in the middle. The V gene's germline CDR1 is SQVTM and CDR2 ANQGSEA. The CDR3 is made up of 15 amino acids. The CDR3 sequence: CSVEARGQIGYKQYF. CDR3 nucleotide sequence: TGCAGCGTTGAAGCCCGAGGACAGATCGGATACAAGCAGTACTTC.

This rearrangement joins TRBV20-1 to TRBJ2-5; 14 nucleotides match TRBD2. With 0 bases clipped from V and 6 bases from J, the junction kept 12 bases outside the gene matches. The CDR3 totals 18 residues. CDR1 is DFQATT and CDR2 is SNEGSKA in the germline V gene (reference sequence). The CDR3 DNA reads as TGCAGTGCTAGAGATTGGGGGACTAGCGGGAGTAAAGGGAAGACCCAGTACTTC. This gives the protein CSARDWGTSGSKGKTQYF.

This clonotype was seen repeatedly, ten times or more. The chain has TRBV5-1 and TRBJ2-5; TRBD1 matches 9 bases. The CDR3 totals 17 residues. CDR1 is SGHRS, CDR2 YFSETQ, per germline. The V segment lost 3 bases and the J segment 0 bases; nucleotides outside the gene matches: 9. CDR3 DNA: TGCGCCAGCAGCTCTCCATGGACAGGGGATGACCAAGAGACCCAGTACTTC. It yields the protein CASSSPWTGDDQETQYF.

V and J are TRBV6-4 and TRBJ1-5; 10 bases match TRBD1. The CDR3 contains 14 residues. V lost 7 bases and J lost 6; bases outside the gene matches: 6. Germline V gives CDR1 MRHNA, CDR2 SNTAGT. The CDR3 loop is CASISRTGGQPQHF. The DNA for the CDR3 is TGTGCCAGCATTTCCAGGACAGGGGGTCAGCCCCAGCATTTT.

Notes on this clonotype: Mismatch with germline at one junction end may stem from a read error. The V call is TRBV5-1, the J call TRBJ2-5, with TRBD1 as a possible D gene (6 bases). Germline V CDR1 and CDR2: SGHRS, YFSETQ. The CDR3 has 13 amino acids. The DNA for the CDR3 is TGCGCCAGCAGCTCAACAGGGCGAGAGACCCAGTCCTTC. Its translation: CASSSTGRETQSF.

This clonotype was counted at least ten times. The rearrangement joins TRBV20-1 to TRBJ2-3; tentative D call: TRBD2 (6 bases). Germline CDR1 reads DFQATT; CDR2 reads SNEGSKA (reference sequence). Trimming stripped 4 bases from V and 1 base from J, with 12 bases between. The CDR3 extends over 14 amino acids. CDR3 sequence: CSAKSREGTDTQYF. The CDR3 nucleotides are TGCAGTGCTAAATCCAGGGAGGGCACAGATACGCAGTATTTT.

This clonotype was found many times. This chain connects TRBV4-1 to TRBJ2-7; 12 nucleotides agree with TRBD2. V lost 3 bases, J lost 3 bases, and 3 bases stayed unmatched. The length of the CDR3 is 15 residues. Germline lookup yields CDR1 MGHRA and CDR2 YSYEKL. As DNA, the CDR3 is TGCGCCAGCAGCCATACTAGCGGGGGGTACTACGAGCAGTACTTC. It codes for CASSHTSGGYYEQYF.

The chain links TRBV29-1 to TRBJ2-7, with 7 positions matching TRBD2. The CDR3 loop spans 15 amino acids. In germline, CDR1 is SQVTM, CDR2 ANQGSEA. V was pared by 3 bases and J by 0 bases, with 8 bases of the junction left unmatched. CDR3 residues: CSVDRGGPSSYEQYF. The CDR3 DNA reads TGCAGCGTTGACCGCGGGGGACCGAGCTCCTACGAGCAGTACTTC.

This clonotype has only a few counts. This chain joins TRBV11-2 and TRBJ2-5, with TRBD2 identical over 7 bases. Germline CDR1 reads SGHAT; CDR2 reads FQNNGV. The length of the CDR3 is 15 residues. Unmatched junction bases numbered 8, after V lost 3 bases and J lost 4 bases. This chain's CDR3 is CASSFGGGRGETQYF. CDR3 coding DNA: TGTGCCAGCAGCTTTGGGGGGGGAAGGGGAGAGACCCAGTACTTC.

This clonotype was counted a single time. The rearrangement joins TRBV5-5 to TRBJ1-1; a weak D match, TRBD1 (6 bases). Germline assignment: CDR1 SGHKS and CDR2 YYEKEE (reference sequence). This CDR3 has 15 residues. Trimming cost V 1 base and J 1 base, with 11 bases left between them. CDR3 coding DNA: TGTGCCAGCAGCTTGAACAGGGTTACGAACACTGAAGCTTTCTTT. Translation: CASSLNRVTNTEAFF.

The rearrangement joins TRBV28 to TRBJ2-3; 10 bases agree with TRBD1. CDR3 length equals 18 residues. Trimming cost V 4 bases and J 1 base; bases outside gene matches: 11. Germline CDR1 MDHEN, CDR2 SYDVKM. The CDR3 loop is CASSSSRDRGWGTDTQYF. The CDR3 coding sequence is TGTGCCAGCAGTTCGTCCCGGGACAGGGGATGGGGCACAGATACGCAGTATTTT.

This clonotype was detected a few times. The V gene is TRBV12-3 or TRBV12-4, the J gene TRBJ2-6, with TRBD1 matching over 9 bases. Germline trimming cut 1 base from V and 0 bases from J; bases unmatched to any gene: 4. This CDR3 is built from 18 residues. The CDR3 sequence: CASSLDRGLNSGANVLTF. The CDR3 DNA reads TGTGCCAGCAGTTTAGACAGGGGGCTAAACTCTGGGGCCAACGTCCTGACTTTC.